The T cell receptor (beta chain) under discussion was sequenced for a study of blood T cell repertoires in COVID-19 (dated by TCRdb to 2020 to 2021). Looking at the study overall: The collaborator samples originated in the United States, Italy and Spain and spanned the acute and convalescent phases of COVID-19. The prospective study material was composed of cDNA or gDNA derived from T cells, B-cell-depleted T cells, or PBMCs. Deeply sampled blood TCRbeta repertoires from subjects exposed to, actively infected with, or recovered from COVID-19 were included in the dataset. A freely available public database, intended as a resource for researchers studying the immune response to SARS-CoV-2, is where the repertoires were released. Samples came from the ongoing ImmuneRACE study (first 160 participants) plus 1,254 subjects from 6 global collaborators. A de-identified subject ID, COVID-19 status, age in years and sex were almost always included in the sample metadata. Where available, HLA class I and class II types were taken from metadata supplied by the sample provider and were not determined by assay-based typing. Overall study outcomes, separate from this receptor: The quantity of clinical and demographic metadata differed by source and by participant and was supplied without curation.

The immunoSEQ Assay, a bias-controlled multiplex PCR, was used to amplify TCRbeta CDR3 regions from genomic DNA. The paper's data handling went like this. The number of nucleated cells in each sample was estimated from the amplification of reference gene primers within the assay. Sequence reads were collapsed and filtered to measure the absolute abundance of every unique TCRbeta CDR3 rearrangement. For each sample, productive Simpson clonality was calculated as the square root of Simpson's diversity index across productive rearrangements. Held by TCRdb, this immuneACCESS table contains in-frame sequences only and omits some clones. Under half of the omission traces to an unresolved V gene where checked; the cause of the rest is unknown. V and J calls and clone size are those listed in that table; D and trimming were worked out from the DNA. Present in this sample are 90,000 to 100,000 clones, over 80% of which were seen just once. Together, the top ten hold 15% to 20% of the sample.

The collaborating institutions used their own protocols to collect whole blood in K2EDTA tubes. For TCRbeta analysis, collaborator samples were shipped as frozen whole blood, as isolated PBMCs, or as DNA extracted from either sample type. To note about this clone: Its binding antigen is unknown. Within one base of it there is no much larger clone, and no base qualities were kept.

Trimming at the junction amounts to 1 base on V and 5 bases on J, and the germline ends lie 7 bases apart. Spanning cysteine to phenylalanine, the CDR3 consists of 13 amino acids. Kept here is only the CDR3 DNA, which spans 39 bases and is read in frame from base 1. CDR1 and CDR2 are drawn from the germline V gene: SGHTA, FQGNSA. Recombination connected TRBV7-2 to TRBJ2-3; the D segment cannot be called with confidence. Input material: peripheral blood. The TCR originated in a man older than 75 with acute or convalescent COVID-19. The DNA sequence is TGTGCCAGCAGCTTAGGGAGTATAGATACGCAGTATTTT. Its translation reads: CASSLGSIDTQYF.